A single sample gave rise to the 30 T cell receptor beta chains below, sequenced in a study of cytomegalovirus exposure and HLA in healthy donors. Assay used: immunoSEQ multiplex PCR; TCRdb lists only in-frame clones, some missing. The sample carries around 120,000 clones, roughly nine tenths recorded once. Sequenced input: PBMCs. These TCRs come from a man in his late teens or twenties in good health and CMV-seropositive.

This chain links TRBV30 with TRBJ1-1, with 7 nucleotides matching TRBD1. The trim removed 2 bases at V and 1 base at J, leaving 1 base unmatched. The CDR3 spans 13 residues. Per germline, CDR1 GTSNPN and CDR2 SVGIG (reference sequence). The CDR3 region is CAWSRGPNTEAFF. CDR3 nucleotides: TGTGCCTGGAGTAGGGGGCCGAACACTGAAGCTTTCTTT.

This chain links TRBV2 with TRBJ1-6; maybe TRBD1 (6 bases). Trimming took 5 bases from V and 4 from J, leaving 12 bases between them. In germline, CDR1 is SNHLY, CDR2 FYNNEI. The CDR3 runs 15 residues. CDR3 bases: TGTGCCAGCAGTAGGACAGAAGGATATAATTCACCCCTCCACTTT. This encodes CASSRTEGYNSPLHF.

This clone came up once. The V gene is TRBV5-4, the J gene TRBJ2-1; a possible D gene is TRBD2 (5 bases). Trimming left V 3 bases short and J 10 bases short, with 14 bases between. The length of the CDR3 is 13 residues. Looked up from germline, CDR1 is SGHNT and CDR2 is YYREEE (reference sequence). In nucleotides, the CDR3 is TGTGCCAGCAGCTCCTCCGCCGGGGTAGAGCAGTTCTTC. This translates into CASSSSAGVEQFF.

This chain joins TRBV7-9 and TRBJ2-7; D unclear. The CDR3 spans 15 residues. Germline V gene data show CDR1 as SEHNR and CDR2 as FQNEAQ (reference sequence). V lost 5 bases, J lost 0 bases, and 14 bases lay in between. The CDR3 region is CASSPAAPSSYEQYF. CDR3 bases: TGTGCCAGCAGCCCCGCCGCCCCGAGCTCCTACGAGCAGTACTTC.

The V and J genes are TRBV5-1 and TRBJ1-2, with D possibly TRBD1 on 6 matching bases. CDR1 and CDR2 (germline): SGHRS, YFSETQ. The V gene lost 1 base and the J gene lost 4 bases, with 20 bases spanning the gap. The length of the CDR3 is 17 residues. CDR3 sequence (DNA): TGCGCCAGCAGCTTGTCCCAGGGGCTTGATTCTGCCTATGGCTACACCTTC. This codes for CASSLSQGLDSAYGYTF.

V gene TRBV6-5 combines with J gene TRBJ2-1, with a weak D call TRBD1 (5 bases). Trimming pared 2 bases from V and 3 bases from J, leaving 11 bases between. Per the germline V gene, CDR1 is MNHEY and CDR2 is SVGAGI. This CDR3 is built from 15 residues. The CDR3 sequence is CASSYRPDSYNEQFF. In nucleotides, the CDR3 is TGTGCCAGCAGTTACCGGCCAGACAGCTACAATGAGCAGTTCTTC.

The rearrangement uses TRBV7-6 and TRBJ2-1, with D maybe TRBD1 (6 bases). This CDR3 region has 15 residues. CDR1 SGHVS and CDR2 FNYEAQ come from the germline V gene. V was trimmed by 5 bases and J by 0 bases, leaving 11 bases between them. The CDR3 loop is CASSQGTPSYNEQFF. Written as DNA, the CDR3 is TGTGCCAGCAGCCAGGGGACACCCTCCTACAATGAGCAGTTCTTC.

Details on this clone: This may stem from a read error, because a much larger clone lies one nucleotide away. V usage is TRBV25-1 and J usage is TRBJ2-2, with a tentative D call TRBD1 (5 bases). V lost 3 bases, J lost 3 bases, and 5 bases lay in between. Germline V gene sequence: CDR1 MGHDK, CDR2 SYGVNS. This CDR3 contains 13 residues. In DNA form, the CDR3 reads TGTGCCAGCAGTGACAGGGACACCGGGGAGCTGTTTTTT. It codes for CASSDRDTGELFF.

This clone was seen more than once but under ten times. The V gene is TRBV2, the J gene TRBJ2-2, with TRBD2 matching over 7 bases. After removal of 4 bases from V and 5 bases from J, the junction contained 4 bases not matched to a gene. Germline CDR1 SNHLY, CDR2 FYNNEI. The CDR3 runs 14 residues. CDR3 sequence (DNA): TGTGCCAGCAGTGGGCTAGCGGTTACCGGGGAGCTGTTTTTT. Its translation is CASSGLAVTGELFF.

This clone came up once. The CDR3 here is CASSEQGRDEQFF. CDR3 sequence (DNA): TGTGCCAGCAGTGAACAGGGGCGGGATGAGCAGTTCTTC. J is TRBJ2-1 and V is TRBV6-1; D may be TRBD1 (6 bases). V lost 2 bases and J 8 bases, leaving 10 bases between the germline ends. The V gene's germline CDR1 is MNHNS and CDR2 SASEGT. The length of the CDR3 is 13 residues.

The chain links TRBV9 to TRBJ2-3, with D possibly being TRBD1 (6 bases). The CDR3 consists of 15 residues. Germline CDR1 SGDLS, CDR2 YYNGEE. V was trimmed by 3 bases and J by 0 bases, leaving 11 bases between them. CDR3 in amino acids: CASSGGLTSTDTQYF. CDR3 sequence (DNA): TGTGCCAGCAGCGGGGGGCTTACTAGCACAGATACGCAGTATTTT. The whole variable domain, remainder taken from reference TRBV9 and TRBJ2-3, is DSGVTQTPKHLITATGQRVTLRCSPRSGDLSVYWYQQSLDQGLQFLIQYYNGEERAKGNILERFSAQQFPDLHSELNLSSLELGDSALYFCASSGGLTSTDTQYFGPGTRLTVL.

The chain couples TRBV5-1 to TRBJ1-1; tentatively, D is TRBD1 (6 bases). Germline CDR1 is SGHRS and CDR2 is YFSETQ. Trimming pared 5 bases from V and 5 bases from J, leaving 16 bases between. The length of the CDR3 is 14 residues. Here the CDR3 DNA reads TGCGCCAGCAGTTCGGAAGGGGGAGGGACTGAAGCTTTCTTT. The encoded protein is CASSSEGGGTEAFF.

V usage is TRBV28 and J usage is TRBJ2-7; D not certain. The length of the CDR3 is 13 residues. V was pared by 4 bases and J by 2 bases, with 9 bases between. The germline V gene has CDR1 MDHEN and CDR2 SYDVKM. CDR3: CASSSTPTYEQYF. As DNA, the CDR3 is TGTGCCAGCAGTTCGACTCCGACCTACGAGCAGTACTTC.

The rearrangement uses TRBV6-5 and TRBJ2-7, with TRBD1 matching over 8 bases. CDR1 is MNHEY and CDR2 is SVGAGI in the germline V gene. This CDR3 region has 16 residues. J was trimmed by 4 bases and V by 4 bases; bases with no gene match: 12. CDR3 sequence reads: CASSSSRGQARYEQYF. The DNA for the CDR3 is TGTGCCAGCAGTTCTTCCCGGGGACAGGCGAGATACGAGCAGTACTTC.

The chain carries TRBV7-2 and TRBJ2-3; TRBD2 matches at 9 bases. The CDR3 covers 14 residues. After removal of 9 bases from V and 5 bases from J, the junction contained 9 bases not matched to a gene. CDR1 and CDR2 (germline): SGHTA, FQGNSA. The CDR3 bases are TGTGCCAGTAAGCCGGGACTAGCAGGAGATACGCAGTATTTT. This codes for CASKPGLAGDTQYF.

The rearrangement uses TRBV27 and TRBJ2-1, with 11 bases aligning to TRBD2. The CDR3 sequence is 16 residues long. Germline V CDR1 and CDR2: MNHEY, SMNVEV (reference sequence). With V trimmed by 6 bases and J by 5 bases, 9 bases remained unmatched. The CDR3 loop reads CASSPTGTSGDNEQFF. CDR3 bases: TGTGCCAGCAGCCCTACCGGGACTAGCGGAGACAATGAGCAGTTCTTC.

This clone was seen once. The V call is TRBV19, the J call TRBJ2-4; D perhaps matches TRBD1 (8 bases). Trimming shortened V by 5 bases and J by 0 bases, and 20 bases separated the two germline ends. CDR1 is LNHDA, CDR2 SQIVND, per germline (reference sequence). CDR3 length: 18 residues. This CDR3 reads CASSSPEDREGAKNIQYF. In DNA, the CDR3 is TGTGCCAGTAGTTCCCCTGAGGACAGGGAGGGAGCCAAAAACATTCAGTACTTC.

The chain combines TRBV6-6 with TRBJ1-4, with TRBD1 matching over 8 bases. Germline loops: CDR1 MNHNY, CDR2 SVGAGI (reference sequence). The J segment lost 3 bases and the V segment lost 6 bases, leaving 9 bases of the junction unmatched. This CDR3 has 16 amino acids. The CDR3 sequence: CASSGQGWSSNEKLFF. The CDR3, as DNA: TGTGCCAGCAGCGGACAGGGCTGGAGCTCTAATGAAAAACTGTTTTTT.

V gene TRBV14 combines with J gene TRBJ2-1, with 14 bases matching TRBD2. This CDR3 region has 20 residues. The V and J ends lost 2 bases and 3 bases, in that order; junction bases with no gene match: 12. CDR1 SGHDN and CDR2 FVKESK come from the germline V gene. The CDR3 DNA reads TGTGCCAGCAGCCAATTTCCGGGACTAGCGGGGGTAAGTCGCTACAATGAGCAGTTCTTC. Protein product: CASSQFPGLAGVSRYNEQFF.

The genes are TRBV4-1 and TRBJ2-3, with 7 bases aligning to TRBD2. The V gene end was trimmed by 1 base and the J gene end by 6 bases; junction bases not matched to a gene: 10. Germline-derived CDR1 and CDR2 are MGHRA and YSYEKL. CDR3 length equals 16 residues. CDR3 nucleotides: TGCGCCAGCAGCCAAGCCCCCGGGGGGTTAGCCGATACGCAGTATTTT. It specifies CASSQAPGGLADTQYF.

The chain has TRBV13 and TRBJ2-3; tentative D call: TRBD2 (5 bases). Germline V lookup: CDR1 PRHDT, CDR2 FYEKMQ (reference sequence). Trimming took 3 bases from V and 5 from J, leaving 6 bases between them. CDR3 length: 12 amino acids. The CDR3 here is CASSLGRDTQYF. The CDR3 coding sequence is TGTGCCAGCAGCTTGGGGAGAGATACGCAGTATTTT.

The chain employs TRBV13 and TRBJ2-1; a weak D match, TRBD1 (7 bases). The CDR3 has 13 amino acids. The germline V and J ends were trimmed by 7 bases and 10 bases, with 17 bases remaining between them. Germline assignment: CDR1 PRHDT and CDR2 FYEKMQ (reference sequence). The CDR3: CASKLSQGGEQFF. CDR3 DNA: TGTGCCAGCAAACTATCCCAGGGGGGCGAGCAGTTCTTC.

This rearrangement joins TRBV28 to TRBJ2-1; D is perhaps TRBD2 (5 bases). Germline V lookup: CDR1 MDHEN, CDR2 SYDVKM. Deletions cut 2 bases from V and 9 bases from J, with 17 bases between. CDR3 length: 15 amino acids. In DNA form, the CDR3 reads TGTGCCAGCAGTTTACGTCCGGGAAGGAGCGGTGAGCAGTTCTTC. Its translation is CASSLRPGRSGEQFF.

This clone was recorded many times. V usage is TRBV6-4 and J usage is TRBJ2-3; 7 positions match TRBD2. V was clipped by 4 bases and J by 2 bases; unmatched bases: 6. Germline lookup yields CDR1 MRHNA and CDR2 SNTAGT. This CDR3 region has 15 residues. CDR3 DNA: TGTGCCAGCAGTGCTGGCGGGGGATCCACAGATACGCAGTATTTT. Its protein is CASSAGGGSTDTQYF.

The CDR3: CASSLRIEGAGYTF. CDR3 DNA: TGTGCCAGCAGCTTAAGGATCGAGGGAGCCGGCTACACCTTC. The rearrangement joins TRBV5-6 to TRBJ1-2; D remains unclear. The length of the CDR3 is 14 residues. Germline CDR1 and CDR2: SGHDT and YYEEEE. V dropped 2 bases and J dropped 8 bases, with 16 bases sitting between them.

This clone was found once. This chain connects TRBV11-1 to TRBJ2-7; 9 positions agree with TRBD1. This CDR3 spans 14 amino acids. Germline CDR1 SGHAT, CDR2 FQDESV (reference sequence). The junction had 6 bases not matched to a gene; V was cut back by 4 bases and J by 5 bases. DNA for the CDR3: TGTGCCAGCAGCTACCGGGACAGGGTGCACGAGCAGTACTTC. It encodes CASSYRDRVHEQYF.

The chain employs TRBV18 and TRBJ1-2, with TRBD1 matching over 7 bases. J gave up 1 base and V 0 bases, and 8 bases lay outside the gene matches. CDR3 size: 17 residues. CDR1 and CDR2 (germline): KGHSH, LQKENI. This chain's CDR3 is CASSPPYGTDLNYGYTF. CDR3 DNA sequence: TGTGCCAGCTCACCACCTTACGGGACAGACCTTAACTATGGCTACACCTTC.

The genes are TRBV28 and TRBJ2-3; a possible D gene is TRBD1 (5 bases). CDR1 is MDHEN, CDR2 SYDVKM, per germline. The V end was cut by 5 bases, the J end by 2 bases, with 14 bases between. CDR3 length equals 15 residues. In nucleotides, the CDR3 is TGTGCCAGCAGTACCGACAGAGGTATCACAGATACGCAGTATTTT. Encoded protein: CASSTDRGITDTQYF. Together with reference TRBV28 and TRBJ2-3, the CDR3 gives the full variable domain: DVKVTQSSRYLVKRTGEKVFLECVQDMDHENMFWYRQDPGLGLRLIYFSYDVKMKEKGDIPEGYSVSREKKERFSLILESASTNQTSMYLCASSTDRGITDTQYFGPGTRLTVL.

The genes are TRBV29-1 and TRBJ2-4, with D unresolved. The CDR3 totals 13 residues. Trimming shortened V by 3 bases and J by 0 bases, and 6 bases separated the two germline ends. Germline CDR1 reads SQVTM; CDR2 reads ANQGSEA. CDR3 nucleotides: TGCAGCGTTGAGGAGATAGCCAAAAACATTCAGTACTTC. Its protein product is CSVEEIAKNIQYF.

The V call is TRBV2, the J call TRBJ1-6, with D unclear. This CDR3 contains 17 residues. The V end lost 7 bases, the J end lost 0 bases, and 16 bases lay between the germline ends. CDR1 SNHLY and CDR2 FYNNEI come from the germline V gene. The CDR3 nucleotides are TGTGCCAGCAAGCCAGGACTGATGAGCTCCTATAATTCACCCCTCCACTTT. Translated, it gives CASKPGLMSSYNSPLHF.